The next 21 T cell receptor beta chains were all read from a single sample in a study of cytomegalovirus exposure and HLA in healthy donors. Primers for the PCR totalled 60 Vbeta and 13 Jbeta. The table came from immunoSEQ multiplex PCR; TCRdb's copy has only in-frame clones and leaves some out. The table records 170,000 or so clones, 70% to 85% of them present only once. The sequencing input was PBMCs. These receptors originate from a woman aged 30 to 39 in good health and CMV-seropositive.

The chain joins TRBV10-3 to TRBJ1-3; D perhaps matches TRBD1 (6 bases). Germline V CDR1 and CDR2: ENHRY, SYGVKD. This CDR3 is 14 amino acids long. The V end was cut by 8 bases, the J end by 0 bases, with 11 bases between. CDR3 in amino acids: CAIGTGYSGNTIYF. DNA for the CDR3: TGTGCCATCGGTACAGGGTACTCTGGAAACACCATATATTTT.

The chain employs TRBV27 and TRBJ2-3; D call uncertain. Germline V gives CDR1 MNHEY, CDR2 SMNVEV (reference sequence). The CDR3 spans 13 residues. CDR3 sequence reads: CAAKVAALDTQYF. The DNA for the CDR3 is TGTGCAGCCAAAGTGGCGGCCTTGGATACGCAGTATTTT.

The chain uses TRBV5-1 and TRBJ2-7; 12 bases align to TRBD1. After removal of 2 bases from V and 5 bases from J, the junction contained 2 bases not matched to a gene. This CDR3 comprises 14 residues. Germline V CDR1 and CDR2: SGHRS, YFSETQ. Here the CDR3 reads CASSFGTGGNEQYF. DNA for the CDR3: TGCGCCAGCAGCTTTGGGACAGGGGGCAACGAGCAGTACTTC.

The chain has TRBV5-6 and TRBJ2-3; D is uncertain. V lost 2 bases to trimming and J lost 0 bases, with 13 bases between them. CDR3 length: 16 amino acids. CDR1 SGHDT and CDR2 YYEEEE come from the germline V gene. In DNA form, the CDR3 reads TGTGCCAGCAGCTTCCTAGGAGATTCAAGCACAGATACGCAGTATTTT. The encoded protein is CASSFLGDSSTDTQYF. Complete variable domain (other parts from reference TRBV5-6 and TRBJ2-3): DAGVTQSPTHLIKTRGQQVTLRCSPKSGHDTVSWYQQALGQGPQFIFQYYEEEERQRGNFPDRFSGHQFPNYSSELNVNALLLGDSALYLCASSFLGDSSTDTQYFGPGTRLTVL.

The chain joins TRBV6-1 to TRBJ2-7; tentative D call: TRBD1 (6 bases). This CDR3 contains 14 residues. The V gene's germline CDR1 is MNHNS and CDR2 SASEGT. V shed 4 bases and J shed 3 bases, with 13 bases lying between them. The CDR3 reads CASSGNRERYEQYF. CDR3 DNA: TGTGCCAGCAGTGGAAACAGGGAACGCTACGAGCAGTACTTC.

V and J are TRBV30 and TRBJ2-7; TRBD2 aligns across 7 bases. The CDR3 loop spans 12 amino acids. Germline V lookup: CDR1 GTSNPN, CDR2 SVGIG (reference sequence). CDR3: CAGSGVSYEQYF. CDR3 DNA: TGTGCTGGGAGCGGGGTCTCCTACGAGCAGTACTTC. The full variable domain, its missing parts supplied by reference TRBV30 and TRBJ2-7, is SQTIHQWPATLVQPVGSPLSLECTVEGTSNPNLYWYRQAAGRGLQLLFYSVGIGQISSEVPQNLSASRPQDRQFILSSKKLLLSDSGFYLCAGSGVSYEQYFGPGTRLTVT.

This clone was observed a handful of times. The chain combines TRBV28 with TRBJ2-3; D is perhaps TRBD2 (5 bases). The V gene's germline CDR1 is MDHEN and CDR2 SYDVKM. The V end was cut by 8 bases, the J end by 4 bases, with 16 bases between. CDR3 size: 14 residues. As DNA, the CDR3 is TGTGCCAGCTCCCCAGGACTCACAGCAGATACGCAGTATTTT. Its translation is CASSPGLTADTQYF.

This clone has only a few counts. The rearrangement joins TRBV28 to TRBJ2-7, with 8 bases matching TRBD1. With V trimmed by 2 bases and J by 2 bases, 5 bases remained unmatched. The CDR3 is made up of 15 amino acids. From germline, CDR1 is MDHEN and CDR2 SYDVKM. DNA of the CDR3: TGTGCCAGCAGTTTACCCGGGACAGGTGCCTACGAGCAGTACTTC. This codes for CASSLPGTGAYEQYF.

This clone was found a few times. The V call is TRBV4-2, the J call TRBJ2-3, with a tentative D call TRBD2 (5 bases). Germline V gene data show CDR1 as LGHNA and CDR2 as YNFKEQ. This CDR3 spans 16 amino acids. Deletions cut 4 bases from V and 2 bases from J, with 16 bases between. The CDR3 DNA reads as TGTGCCAGCAGCCCCCTGAACGGGATCGACACAGATACGCAGTATTTT. As protein: CASSPLNGIDTDTQYF.

The gene calls are TRBV30 and TRBJ2-1; a possible D gene is TRBD2 (6 bases). This CDR3 contains 11 residues. CDR1 GTSNPN and CDR2 SVGIG come from the germline V gene (reference sequence). Trimming left V 2 bases short and J 15 bases short, with 14 bases between. The CDR3 spells CAWSPGTLRFF. The CDR3 nucleotides are TGTGCCTGGAGTCCCGGGACTTTGAGGTTCTTC.

The gene calls are TRBV6-4 and TRBJ2-2; 7 nucleotides align to TRBD2. Germline CDR1 and CDR2: MRHNA and SNTAGT. The CDR3 is made up of 13 amino acids. V was pared by 11 bases and J by 1 base, with 4 bases of the junction left unmatched. CDR3 sequence (DNA): TGTGCCGAAGAGCGGGGGAACACCGGGGAGCTGTTTTTT. It translates to CAEERGNTGELFF.

This clone was seen only a few times. This chain links TRBV4-1 with TRBJ2-1; D gene unclear. V lost 0 bases and J lost 2, with 5 bases in between. The CDR3 totals 14 residues. From germline, CDR1 is MGHRA and CDR2 YSYEKL. Written as DNA, the CDR3 is TGCGCCAGCAGCCAAGAGGCAACCTACAATGAGCAGTTCTTC. Translating gives CASSQEATYNEQFF.

The chain joins TRBV9 to TRBJ2-3, with D perhaps matching TRBD2 (7 bases). Trimming removed 0 bases at V and 3 bases at J, with 14 bases between. The CDR3 runs 16 residues. Germline assignment: CDR1 SGDLS and CDR2 YYNGEE. CDR3 nucleotides: TGTGCCAGCAGCGTAGTAGGGGGAGGGCCAACAGATACGCAGTATTTT. It yields the protein CASSVVGGGPTDTQYF. Drawing the rest from reference TRBV9 and TRBJ2-3, the complete variable domain is DSGVTQTPKHLITATGQRVTLRCSPRSGDLSVYWYQQSLDQGLQFLIQYYNGEERAKGNILERFSAQQFPDLHSELNLSSLELGDSALYFCASSVVGGGPTDTQYFGPGTRLTVL.

V is TRBV5-1 and J is TRBJ1-1, with D possibly TRBD1 on 5 matching bases. The V gene lost 5 bases and the J gene lost 4 bases, with 15 bases spanning the gap. The CDR3 runs 14 residues. Germline CDR1 reads SGHRS; CDR2 reads YFSETQ. CDR3 amino acids: CASRADTGGTEAFF. CDR3 in DNA: TGCGCCAGCAGAGCGGACACCGGGGGCACTGAAGCTTTCTTT.

The V and J genes are TRBV5-1 and TRBJ2-5; D is possibly TRBD2 (7 bases). Trimming cost V 4 bases and J 3 bases, with 16 bases left between them. Germline V gene sequence: CDR1 SGHRS, CDR2 YFSETQ. The CDR3 runs 15 residues. DNA for the CDR3: TGCGCCAGCAGCCCCTGGGGGGCGGGGGAAGAGACCCAGTACTTC. As protein: CASSPWGAGEETQYF.

This clone has a handful of counts. CDR3 nucleotides: TGTGCCAGCAGTAGGGACAGGGGAACGGGCTATGGCTACACCTTC. Residues: CASSRDRGTGYGYTF. The V gene is TRBV5-6, the J gene TRBJ1-2, with 10 bases that match TRBD1. There are 15 residues in the CDR3. Germline V CDR1 and CDR2: SGHDT, YYEEEE. The V segment lost 5 bases and the J segment 4 bases; nucleotides outside the gene matches: 8.

J is TRBJ2-7 and V is TRBV2; 9 bases are a match to TRBD1. This CDR3 spans 13 amino acids. Germline V gives CDR1 SNHLY, CDR2 FYNNEI. Trimming took 7 bases from V and 2 from J; bases not matched to a gene: 3. Here the CDR3 reads CASNRQGAYEQYF. CDR3 nucleotides: TGTGCCAGCAATCGACAGGGGGCCTACGAGCAGTACTTC.

The V gene is TRBV11-2, the J gene TRBJ1-4; D gene ambiguous. The CDR3 is 17 residues long. Germline V gene lookup returns CDR1 SGHAT and CDR2 FQNNGV. Trimming removed 3 bases at V and 4 bases at J, with 18 bases between. In DNA, the CDR3 is TGTGCCAGCAGCTTTACTGCCGGTGGGCAGATTAATGAAAAACTGTTTTTT. Translation: CASSFTAGGQINEKLFF.

This clone was observed once. The rearrangement uses TRBV28 and TRBJ1-1, with a tentative D call TRBD1 (5 bases). The length of the CDR3 is 12 residues. The germline CDR1 and CDR2 sequences are MDHEN and SYDVKM. The CDR3 loop is CASGGGYTEAFF. CDR3 sequence (DNA): TGTGCTTCGGGGGGGGGATACACTGAAGCTTTCTTT.

The chain joins TRBV28 to TRBJ1-1; D is possibly TRBD1 (5 bases). Trimming removed 3 bases from V and 1 base from J, with 12 bases in between. The CDR3 length is 15 residues. Germline V gene lookup returns CDR1 MDHEN and CDR2 SYDVKM. CDR3 region: CASSFSTASNTEAFF. The CDR3, as DNA: TGTGCCAGCAGTTTCTCGACAGCATCGAACACTGAAGCTTTCTTT.

The chain joins TRBV25-1 to TRBJ2-2; maybe TRBD2 (6 bases). The CDR3 runs to 14 residues. V lost 4 bases and J 2 bases, leaving 8 bases between the germline ends. CDR1 and CDR2 from the germline V gene are MGHDK and SYGVNS. CDR3: CASSAGTNTGELFF. CDR3 sequence (DNA): TGTGCCAGCAGTGCCGGGACTAACACCGGGGAGCTGTTTTTT. Full variable domain (missing parts from reference TRBV25-1 and TRBJ2-2): EADIYQTPRYLVIGTGKKITLECSQTMGHDKMYWYQQDPGMELHLIHYSYGVNSTEKGDLSSESTVSRIRTEHFPLTLESARPSHTSQYLCASSAGTNTGELFFGEGSRLTVL.